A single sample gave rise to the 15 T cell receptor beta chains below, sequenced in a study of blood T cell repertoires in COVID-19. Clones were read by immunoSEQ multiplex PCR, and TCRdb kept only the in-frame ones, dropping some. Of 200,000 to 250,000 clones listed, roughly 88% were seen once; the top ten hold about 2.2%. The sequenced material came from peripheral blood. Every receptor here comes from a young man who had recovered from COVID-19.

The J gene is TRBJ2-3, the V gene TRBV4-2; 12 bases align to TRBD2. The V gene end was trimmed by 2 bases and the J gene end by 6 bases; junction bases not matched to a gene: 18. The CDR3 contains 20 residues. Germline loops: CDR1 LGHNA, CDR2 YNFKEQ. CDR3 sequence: CASSQQPTSGGHMRLDTQYF. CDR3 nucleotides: TGTGCCAGCAGCCAACAACCGACTAGCGGGGGACACATGAGGTTGGATACGCAGTATTTT.

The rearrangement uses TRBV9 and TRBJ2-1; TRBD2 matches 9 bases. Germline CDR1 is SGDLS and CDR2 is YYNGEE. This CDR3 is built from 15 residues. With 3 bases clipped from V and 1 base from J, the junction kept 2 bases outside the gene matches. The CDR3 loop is CASSATSGSYNEQFF. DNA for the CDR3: TGTGCCAGCAGCGCAACTAGCGGGTCCTACAATGAGCAGTTCTTC.

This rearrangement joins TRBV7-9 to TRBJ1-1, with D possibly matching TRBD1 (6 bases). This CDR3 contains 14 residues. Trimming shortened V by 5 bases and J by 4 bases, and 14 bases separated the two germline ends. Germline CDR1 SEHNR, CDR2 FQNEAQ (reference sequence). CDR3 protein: CASSAQTGTTEAFF. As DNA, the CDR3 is TGTGCCAGCAGCGCCCAAACAGGGACCACTGAAGCTTTCTTT.

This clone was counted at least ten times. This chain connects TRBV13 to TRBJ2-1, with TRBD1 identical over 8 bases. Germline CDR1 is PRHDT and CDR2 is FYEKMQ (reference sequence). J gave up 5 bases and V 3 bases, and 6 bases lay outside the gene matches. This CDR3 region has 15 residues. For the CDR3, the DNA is TGTGCCAGCAGCTTCGGACAGGGTCTCAACAATGAGCAGTTCTTC. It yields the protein CASSFGQGLNNEQFF.

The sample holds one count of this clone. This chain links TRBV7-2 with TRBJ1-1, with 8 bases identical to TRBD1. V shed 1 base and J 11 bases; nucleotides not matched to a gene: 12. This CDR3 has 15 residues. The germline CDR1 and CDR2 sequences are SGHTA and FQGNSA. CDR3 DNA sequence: TGTGCCAGCAGCTTAGTAGGGGACAGGATTATGAATGCTTTCTTT. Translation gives CASSLVGDRIMNAFF.

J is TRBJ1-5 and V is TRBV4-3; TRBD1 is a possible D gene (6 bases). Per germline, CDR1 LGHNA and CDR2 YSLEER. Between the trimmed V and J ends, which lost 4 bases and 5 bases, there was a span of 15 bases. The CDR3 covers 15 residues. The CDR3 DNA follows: TGCGCCAGCAGCCGGAGCCAGGGGTGGGATCAGCCCCAGCATTTT. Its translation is CASSRSQGWDQPQHF.

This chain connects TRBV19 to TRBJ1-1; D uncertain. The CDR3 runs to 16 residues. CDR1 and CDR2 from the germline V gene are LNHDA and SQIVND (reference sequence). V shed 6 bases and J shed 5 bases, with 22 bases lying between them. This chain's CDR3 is CASSKTATSGGTEAFF. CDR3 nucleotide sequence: TGTGCCAGTAGCAAAACGGCGACTTCTGGAGGGACTGAAGCTTTCTTT.

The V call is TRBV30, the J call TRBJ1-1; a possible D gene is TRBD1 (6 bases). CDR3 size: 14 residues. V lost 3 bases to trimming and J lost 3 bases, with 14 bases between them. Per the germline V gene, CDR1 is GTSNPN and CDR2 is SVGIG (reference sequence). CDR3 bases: TGTGCCTGGAGGGGACACCCGAAAGACACTGAAGCTTTCTTT. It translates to CAWRGHPKDTEAFF.

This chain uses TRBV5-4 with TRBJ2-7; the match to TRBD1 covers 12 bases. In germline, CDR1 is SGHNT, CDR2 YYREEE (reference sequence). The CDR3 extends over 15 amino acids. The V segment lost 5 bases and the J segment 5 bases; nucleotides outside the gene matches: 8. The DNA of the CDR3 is TGTGCCAGCAGGGTTATGGGGACAGGGGGCAACGAGCAGTACTTC. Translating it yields CASRVMGTGGNEQYF.

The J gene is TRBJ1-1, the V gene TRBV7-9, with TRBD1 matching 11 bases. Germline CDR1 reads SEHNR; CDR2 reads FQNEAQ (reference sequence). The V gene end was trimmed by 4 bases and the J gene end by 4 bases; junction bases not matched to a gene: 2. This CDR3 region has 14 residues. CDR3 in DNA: TGTGCCAGCAGCTGGGACAGGGGGGTCACTGAAGCTTTCTTT. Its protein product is CASSWDRGVTEAFF.

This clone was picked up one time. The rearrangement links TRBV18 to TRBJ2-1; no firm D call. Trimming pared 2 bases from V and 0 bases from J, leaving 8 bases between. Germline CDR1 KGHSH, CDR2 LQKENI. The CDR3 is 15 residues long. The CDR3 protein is CASSPSPSSYNEQFF. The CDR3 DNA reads TGTGCCAGCTCACCAAGCCCAAGCTCCTACAATGAGCAGTTCTTC.

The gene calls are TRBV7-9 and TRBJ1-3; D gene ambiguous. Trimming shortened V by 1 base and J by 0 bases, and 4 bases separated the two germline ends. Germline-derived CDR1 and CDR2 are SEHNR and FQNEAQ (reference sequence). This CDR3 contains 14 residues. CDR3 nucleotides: TGTGCCAGCAGCTTAGACAGCTCTGGAAACACCATATATTTT. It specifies CASSLDSSGNTIYF.

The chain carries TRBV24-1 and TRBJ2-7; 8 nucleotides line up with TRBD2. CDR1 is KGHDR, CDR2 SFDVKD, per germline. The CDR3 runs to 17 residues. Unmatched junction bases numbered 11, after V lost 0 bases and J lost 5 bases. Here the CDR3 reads CATSDLRLSGGTDEQYF. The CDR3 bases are TGTGCCACCAGTGATTTGCGTTTGAGCGGGGGTACGGACGAGCAGTACTTC.

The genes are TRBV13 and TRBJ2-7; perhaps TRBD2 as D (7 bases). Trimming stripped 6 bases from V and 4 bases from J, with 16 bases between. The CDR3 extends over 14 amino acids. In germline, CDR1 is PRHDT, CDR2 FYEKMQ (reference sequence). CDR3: CASRIGRGGYEQYF. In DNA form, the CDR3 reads TGTGCCAGCAGGATCGGAAGGGGGGGGTACGAGCAGTACTTC. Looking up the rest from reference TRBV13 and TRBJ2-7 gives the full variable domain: AAGVIQSPRHLIKEKRETATLKCYPIPRHDTVYWYQQGPGQDPQFLISFYEKMQSDKGSIPDRFSAQQFSDYHSELNMSSLELGDSALYFCASRIGRGGYEQYFGPGTRLTVT.

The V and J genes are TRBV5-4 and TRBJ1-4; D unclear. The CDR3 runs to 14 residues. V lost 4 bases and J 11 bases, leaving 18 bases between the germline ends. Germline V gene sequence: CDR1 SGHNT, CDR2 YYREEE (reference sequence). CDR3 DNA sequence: TGTGCCAGCAGCCCGGAAGGCCCAACAGAGAAACTGTTTTTT. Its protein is CASSPEGPTEKLFF.